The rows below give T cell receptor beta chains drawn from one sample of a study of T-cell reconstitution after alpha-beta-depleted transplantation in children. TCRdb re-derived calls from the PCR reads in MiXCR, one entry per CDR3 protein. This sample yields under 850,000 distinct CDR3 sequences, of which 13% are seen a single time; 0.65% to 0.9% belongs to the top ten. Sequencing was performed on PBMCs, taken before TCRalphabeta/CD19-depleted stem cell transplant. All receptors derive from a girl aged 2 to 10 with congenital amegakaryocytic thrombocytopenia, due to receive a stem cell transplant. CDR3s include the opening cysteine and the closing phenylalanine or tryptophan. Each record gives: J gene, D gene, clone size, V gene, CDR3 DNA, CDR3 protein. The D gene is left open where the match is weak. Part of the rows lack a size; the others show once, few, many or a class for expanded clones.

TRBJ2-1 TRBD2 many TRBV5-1 TGCGCCAGCAGGACGGGACTAATAAGCGATGAGCAGTTCTTC CASRTGLISDEQFF
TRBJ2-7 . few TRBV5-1 TGCGCCAGCAGCTCCTACAACAGGGTAGGCGAGCAGTACTTC CASSSYNRVGEQYF
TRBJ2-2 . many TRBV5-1 TGCGCCAGCAGCTTGTTTCCCATGATTAGTCCCGGGGAGCTGTTTTTT CASSLFPMISPGELFF
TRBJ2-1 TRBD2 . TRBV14 TGTGCCAGCAGGGGAGCGGGAGAGCCAAATGAGCAGTTCTTC CASRGAGEPNEQFF
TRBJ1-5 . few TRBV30 TGTGCCTGGAGTGTGTACCGGGGCAATCAGCCCCAGCATTTT CAWSVYRGNQPQHF
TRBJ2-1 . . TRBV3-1 TGTGCCAGCAGCCAAGATTCGAAAAATGAGCAGTTCTTC CASSQDSKNEQFF
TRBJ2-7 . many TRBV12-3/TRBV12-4 TGTGCCAGCAGTTTCTTTGCCCAGGCTTACGAGCAGTACTTC CASSFFAQAYEQYF
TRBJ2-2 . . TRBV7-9 TGTGCCAGCAGCCCTCCTATGACTTATTACACCGGGGAGCTGTTTTTT CASSPPMTYYTGELFF
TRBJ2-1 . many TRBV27 TGTGCCAGCAGTCCAAAGGGGACCAACTACAATGAGCAGTTCTTC CASSPKGTNYNEQFF
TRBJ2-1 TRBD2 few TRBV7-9 TGTGCCAGCAGCTTAGTTCTTAGCGGGACCAATGAGCAGTTCTTC CASSLVLSGTNEQFF
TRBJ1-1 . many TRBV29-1 TGCAGCGTTCTCCGGGGGGAGAACACTGAAGCTTTCTTT CSVLRGENTEAFF
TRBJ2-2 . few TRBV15 TGTGCCACCAGCAGTGATTCCCCGAACACCGGGGAGCTGTTTTTT CATSSDSPNTGELFF
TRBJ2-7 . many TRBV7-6 TGTGCCAGCAGCGCGGGACTTTCCTACGAGCAGTACTTC CASSAGLSYEQYF
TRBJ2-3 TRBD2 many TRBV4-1 TGCGCCAGCAGCCAAGCGTGGACTAGCGGGATCACAGATACGCAGTATTTT CASSQAWTSGITDTQYF
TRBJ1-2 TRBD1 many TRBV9 TGTGCCAGCAGCCCCCGGGACAGAGACTATGGCTACACCTTC CASSPRDRDYGYTF
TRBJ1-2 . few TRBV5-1 TGCGCCAGCAGCCGAAACGAGATCATGCAGGGGCTAGGAGCATATGGCTACACCTTC CASSRNEIMQGLGAYGYTF
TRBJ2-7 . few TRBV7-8 TGTGCCAGCAGGCGGGGAGGCCTTTCATACGAGCAGTACTTC CASRRGGLSYEQYF
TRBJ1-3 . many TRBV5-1 TGCGCCAGCAGCTTGGATTCGGGATCCAACACTGGAAACACCATATATTTT CASSLDSGSNTGNTIYF
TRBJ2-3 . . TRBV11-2 TGTGCCAGCATCTTAGGACAGATCACAGATACGCAGTATTTT CASILGQITDTQYF
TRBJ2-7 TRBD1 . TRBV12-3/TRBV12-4 TGTACCAGCAGTTCCCAATGGGGACAGGTCCCGGGCTACGAGCAGTACTTC CTSSSQWGQVPGYEQYF
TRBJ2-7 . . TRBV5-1 TGCGCCAGCAGCTTGGAAGCACATGCCTACGAGCAGTACTTC CASSLEAHAYEQYF
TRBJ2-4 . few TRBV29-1 TGCAGCGTTGTTTGGGCCCGCAAAAACATTCAGTACTTC CSVVWARKNIQYF
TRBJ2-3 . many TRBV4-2 TGTGCCAGCAGCCAAGGAGGGGGGGATACGCAGTATTTT CASSQGGGDTQYF
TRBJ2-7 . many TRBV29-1 TGCAGCGTAAAGAACCACGAGCAGTACTTC CSVKNHEQYF
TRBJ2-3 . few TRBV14 TGTGCCAGCAGCCGTGTACCAAGCACAGATACGCAGTATTTT CASSRVPSTDTQYF
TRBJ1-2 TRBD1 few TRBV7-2 TGTGCCAGCGGAAAAAACAGGGGCGGTGGCTACACCTTC CASGKNRGGGYTF